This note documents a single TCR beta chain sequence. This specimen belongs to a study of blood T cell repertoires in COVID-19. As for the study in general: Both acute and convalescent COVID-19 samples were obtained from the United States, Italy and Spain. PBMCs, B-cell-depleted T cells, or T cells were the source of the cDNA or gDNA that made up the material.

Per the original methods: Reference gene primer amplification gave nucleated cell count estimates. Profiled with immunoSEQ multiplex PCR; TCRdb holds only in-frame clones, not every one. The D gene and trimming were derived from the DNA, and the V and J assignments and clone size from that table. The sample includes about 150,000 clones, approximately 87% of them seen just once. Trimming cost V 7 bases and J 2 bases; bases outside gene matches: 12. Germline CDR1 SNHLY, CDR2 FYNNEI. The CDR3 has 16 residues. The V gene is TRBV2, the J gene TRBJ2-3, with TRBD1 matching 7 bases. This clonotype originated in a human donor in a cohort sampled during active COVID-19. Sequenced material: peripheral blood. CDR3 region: CASTPRQGGDTDTQYF. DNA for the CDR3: TGTGCCAGCACGCCAAGACAGGGTGGGGACACAGATACGCAGTATTTT.